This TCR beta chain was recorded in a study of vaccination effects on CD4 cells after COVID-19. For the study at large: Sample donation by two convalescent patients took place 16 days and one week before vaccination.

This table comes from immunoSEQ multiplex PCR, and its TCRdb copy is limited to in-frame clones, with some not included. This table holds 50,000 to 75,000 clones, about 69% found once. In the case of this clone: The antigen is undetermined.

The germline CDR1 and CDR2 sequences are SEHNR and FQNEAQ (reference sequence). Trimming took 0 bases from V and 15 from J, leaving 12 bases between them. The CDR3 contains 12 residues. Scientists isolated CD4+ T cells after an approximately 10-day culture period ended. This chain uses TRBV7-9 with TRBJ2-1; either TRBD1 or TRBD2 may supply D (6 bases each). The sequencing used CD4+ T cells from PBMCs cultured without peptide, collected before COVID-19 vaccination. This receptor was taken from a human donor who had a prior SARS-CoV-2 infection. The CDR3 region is CASSLAGGWPFF. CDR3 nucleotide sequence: TGTGCCAGCAGCTTAGCGGGGGGCTGGCCGTTCTTC. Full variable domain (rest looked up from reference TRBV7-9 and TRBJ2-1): DTGVSQNPRHKITKRGQNVTFRCDPISEHNRLYWYRQTLGQGPEFLTYFQNEAQLEKSRLLSDRFSAERPKGSFSTLEIQRTEQGDSAMYLCASSLAGGWPFFGPGTRLTVL.